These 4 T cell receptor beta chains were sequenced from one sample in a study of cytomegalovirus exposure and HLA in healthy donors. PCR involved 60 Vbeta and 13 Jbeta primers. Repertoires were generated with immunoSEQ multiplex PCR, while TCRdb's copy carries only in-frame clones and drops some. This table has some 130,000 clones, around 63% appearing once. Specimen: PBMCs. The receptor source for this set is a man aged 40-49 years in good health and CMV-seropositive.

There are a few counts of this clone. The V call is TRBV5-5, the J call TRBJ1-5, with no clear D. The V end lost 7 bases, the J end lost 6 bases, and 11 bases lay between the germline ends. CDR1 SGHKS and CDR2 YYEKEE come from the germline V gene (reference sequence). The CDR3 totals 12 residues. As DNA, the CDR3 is TGTGCCAGCCACCTGGGCAGTCAGCCCCAGCATTTT. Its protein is CASHLGSQPQHF. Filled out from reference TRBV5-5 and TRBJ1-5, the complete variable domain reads DAGVTQSPTHLIKTRGQQVTLRCSPISGHKSVSWYQQVLGQGPQFIFQYYEKEERGRGNFPDRFSARQFPNYSSELNVNALLLGDSALYLCASHLGSQPQHFGDGTRLSIL.

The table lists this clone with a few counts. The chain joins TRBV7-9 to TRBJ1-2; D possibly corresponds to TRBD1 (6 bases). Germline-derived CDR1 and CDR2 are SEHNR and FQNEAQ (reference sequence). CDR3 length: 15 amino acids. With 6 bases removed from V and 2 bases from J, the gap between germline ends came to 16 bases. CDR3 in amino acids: CASRLTGPRNYGYTF. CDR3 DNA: TGTGCCAGCAGATTGACAGGCCCTCGAAACTATGGCTACACCTTC.

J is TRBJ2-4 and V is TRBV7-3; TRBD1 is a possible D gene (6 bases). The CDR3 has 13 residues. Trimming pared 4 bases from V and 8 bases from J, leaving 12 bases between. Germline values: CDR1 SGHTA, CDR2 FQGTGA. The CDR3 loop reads CASSYREGDIQYF. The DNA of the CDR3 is TGTGCCAGCAGCTACAGGGAAGGGGACATTCAGTACTTC. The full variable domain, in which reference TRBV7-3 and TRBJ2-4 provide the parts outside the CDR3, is GAGVSQTPSNKVTEKGKYVELRCDPISGHTALYWYRQSLGQGPEFLIYFQGTGAADDSGLPNDRFFAVRPEGSVSTLKIQRTERGDSAVYLCASSYREGDIQYFGAGTRLSVL.

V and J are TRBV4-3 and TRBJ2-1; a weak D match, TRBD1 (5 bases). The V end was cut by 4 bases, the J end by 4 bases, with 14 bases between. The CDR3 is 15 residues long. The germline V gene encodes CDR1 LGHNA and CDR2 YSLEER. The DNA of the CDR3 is TGCGCCAGCAGCCCTAACTCAGGGAAATACAATGAGCAGTTCTTC. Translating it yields CASSPNSGKYNEQFF.